These 11 T cell receptor beta chains originate from one sample sequenced in a study of beta chain features in type 1 diabetes. Study-wide results and limits: For Type 1 diabetes patients, all four CD4+ subsets carried TCRB CDR3s that were moderately but significantly shorter.

These receptors lack a known antigen. Of the isolated RNA, all was reverse transcribed, and so the sequenced material was expressed TCRB transcripts. Produced via immunoSEQ multiplex PCR; TCRdb's table is partial and in-frame only. The sample yields about 300,000 clones, approximately 12% seen once. Sequencing was done on a sample of naive CD4+ T cells from blood. Every receptor here comes from a woman aged 18-29 years with type 1 diabetes.

The chain joins TRBV29-1 to TRBJ2-7; D is perhaps TRBD2 (7 bases). V was trimmed by 4 bases and J by 3 bases, leaving 25 bases between them. Per the germline V gene, CDR1 is SQVTM and CDR2 is ANQGSEA. The CDR3 consists of 17 residues. This CDR3 reads CSVVSRGATGFLYEQYF. The CDR3 nucleotides are TGCAGCGTTGTATCCCGGGGGGCTACGGGCTTTCTCTACGAGCAGTACTTC.

This clone was counted only a few times. The chain uses TRBV11-2 and TRBJ2-7; D is undetermined. V lost 5 bases and J 4 bases, leaving 9 bases between the germline ends. CDR1 is SGHAT, CDR2 FQNNGV, per germline. The CDR3 contains 12 residues. Here the CDR3 reads CASSERRYEQYF. The CDR3, as DNA: TGTGCCAGCAGCGAGAGAAGATACGAGCAGTACTTC.

This clone was recorded a few times. CDR3 sequence reads: CATSRPPNYGYTF. The DNA of the CDR3 is TGTGCCACCAGCAGACCTCCTAACTATGGCTACACCTTC. The rearrangement joins TRBV15 to TRBJ1-2; D is ambiguous. The germline CDR1 and CDR2 sequences are LNHNV and YYDKDF (reference sequence). V was shortened by 2 bases and J by 0 bases, with 4 bases between the two germline ends. The CDR3 runs to 13 residues.

The chain has TRBV18 and TRBJ2-3, with D unresolved. Per germline, CDR1 KGHSH and CDR2 LQKENI. Trimming removed 8 bases at V and 4 bases at J, with 13 bases between. The CDR3 extends over 13 amino acids. In DNA, the CDR3 is TGTGCCAGCACCGGAGATGCGGCAGATACGCAGTATTTT. This translates into CASTGDAADTQYF.

The chain joins TRBV30 to TRBJ1-5, with D maybe TRBD1 (6 bases). V was shortened by 7 bases and J by 2 bases, with 15 bases between the two germline ends. The CDR3 is 14 amino acids. The germline V gene encodes CDR1 GTSNPN and CDR2 SVGIG (reference sequence). Written as DNA, the CDR3 is TGTGCCTTTAGCGGGGGCCTTGGCAATCAGCCCCAGCATTTT. Residues: CAFSGGLGNQPQHF.

This clone occurred a few times. The DNA of the CDR3 is TGTGCCAGCAGCTTTGGGGCGGGGGGAGGCTCCTACAATGAGCAGTTCTTC. This encodes CASSFGAGGGSYNEQFF. The rearrangement uses TRBV5-4 and TRBJ2-1; 8 bases agree with TRBD2. After removal of 2 bases from V and 0 bases from J, the junction contained 7 bases not matched to a gene. The CDR3 totals 17 residues. Germline assignment: CDR1 SGHNT and CDR2 YYREEE (reference sequence). Combining the CDR3 with reference TRBV5-4 and TRBJ2-1 gives the whole variable domain ETGVTQSPTHLIKTRGQQVTLRCSSQSGHNTVSWYQQALGQGPQFIFQYYREEENGRGNFPPRFSGLQFPNYSSELNVNALELDDSALYLCASSFGAGGGSYNEQFFGPGTRLTVL.

This clone was counted a few times. V gene TRBV9 combines with J gene TRBJ2-1; 11 bases line up with TRBD2. CDR1 is SGDLS and CDR2 is YYNGEE in the germline V gene. Trimming at V came to 3 bases and at J to 4 bases, leaving 6 bases not matched to a gene. The CDR3 covers 16 residues. CDR3 sequence: CASSARLAGTYNEQFF. The CDR3 region has the DNA TGTGCCAGCAGCGCCCGACTAGCGGGAACTTACAATGAGCAGTTCTTC.

The genes are TRBV27 and TRBJ2-1; maybe TRBD2 (5 bases). V lost 4 bases and J lost 5, with 12 bases in between. CDR3 length: 14 residues. In germline, CDR1 is MNHEY, CDR2 SMNVEV (reference sequence). This CDR3 is CASSYGLGDNEQFF. For the CDR3, the DNA is TGTGCCAGCAGTTACGGACTCGGAGACAATGAGCAGTTCTTC.

The gene calls are TRBV11-2 and TRBJ2-2; no clear D. V lost 8 bases and J 3 bases, leaving 19 bases between the germline ends. CDR1 and CDR2 (germline): SGHAT, FQNNGV. The CDR3 is 16 amino acids. The DNA of the CDR3 is TGTGCCAGCCCCATTGCGACTGGAAGTTACACCGGGGAGCTGTTTTTT. Protein product: CASPIATGSYTGELFF.

V gene TRBV5-1 combines with J gene TRBJ1-4; 7 bases align to TRBD1. This CDR3 comprises 15 residues. J gave up 7 bases and V 4 bases, and 10 bases lay outside the gene matches. Germline loops: CDR1 SGHRS, CDR2 YFSETQ. The CDR3 spells CASSRTGERGEKLFF. CDR3 DNA sequence: TGCGCCAGCAGCCGTACAGGGGAAAGGGGTGAAAAACTGTTTTTT. Using reference TRBV5-1 and TRBJ1-4 for the parts outside the CDR3, the full variable domain is KAGVTQTPRYLIKTRGQQVTLSCSPISGHRSVSWYQQTPGQGLQFLFEYFSETQRNKGNFPGRFSGRQFSNSRSEMNVSTLELGDSALYLCASSRTGERGEKLFFGSGTQLSVL.

This clone was seen only a few times. The chain recombines TRBV9 with TRBJ2-3; TRBD2 agrees at 7 bases. Germline values: CDR1 SGDLS, CDR2 YYNGEE. With 3 bases clipped from V and 0 bases from J, the junction kept 4 bases outside the gene matches. The CDR3 covers 15 residues. CDR3 sequence: CASSAGLGSTDTQYF. The CDR3 region has the DNA TGTGCCAGCAGCGCAGGACTAGGTAGCACAGATACGCAGTATTTT.